Below are 30 T cell receptor beta chains sequenced from a single sample in a study of cytomegalovirus exposure and HLA in healthy donors. The study ran its PCR with 60 Vbeta and 13 Jbeta primers. TCRdb's copy holds only in-frame clones and misses some; the assay was immunoSEQ multiplex PCR. The repertoire holds 99,000 or so clones, with more than 60% as singletons. Sequenced material: PBMCs. These receptors were collected from a man younger than 45 in good health and CMV-seronegative.

The CDR3 coding sequence is TGTGCCAGCTTCGACGGGGGTCACCATGAAGCTTTCTTT. Protein sequence: CASFDGGHHEAFF. This chain uses TRBV2 with TRBJ1-1; maybe TRBD1 (5 bases). CDR1 is SNHLY, CDR2 FYNNEI, per germline. The length of the CDR3 is 13 residues. V lost 8 bases to trimming and J lost 7 bases, with 17 bases between them. The full variable domain, with the rest looked up from reference TRBV2 and TRBJ1-1, is EPEVTQTPSHQVTQMGQEVILRCVPISNHLYFYWYRQILGQKVEFLVSFYNNEISEKSEIFDDQFSVERPDGSNFTLKIRSTKLEDSAMYFCASFDGGHHEAFFGQGTRLTVV.

This clone was counted between two and nine times. This rearrangement joins TRBV9 to TRBJ1-1; no firm D call. V shed 3 bases and J shed 1 base, with 7 bases lying between them. CDR1 and CDR2 (germline): SGDLS, YYNGEE. The CDR3 runs to 13 residues. The CDR3 DNA reads as TGTGCCAGCAGCGAGGAGGGGAACACTGAAGCTTTCTTT. Amino acids: CASSEEGNTEAFF.

The genes are TRBV28 and TRBJ1-5; D gene uncertain. The CDR3 totals 12 residues. From germline, CDR1 is MDHEN and CDR2 SYDVKM. V lost 6 bases and J 4 bases, leaving 7 bases between the germline ends. The CDR3 DNA sequence: TGTGCCAGCAGCCTGGCTAATCAGCCCCAGCATTTT. As protein: CASSLANQPQHF. Complete variable domain (other parts from reference TRBV28 and TRBJ1-5): DVKVTQSSRYLVKRTGEKVFLECVQDMDHENMFWYRQDPGLGLRLIYFSYDVKMKEKGDIPEGYSVSREKKERFSLILESASTNQTSMYLCASSLANQPQHFGDGTRLSIL.

The rearrangement uses TRBV30 and TRBJ2-5; TRBD2 might be the D (6 bases). The CDR3 contains 15 residues. The V and J ends lost 3 bases and 4 bases respectively, with 18 bases between them. Per the germline V gene, CDR1 is GTSNPN and CDR2 is SVGIG (reference sequence). DNA of the CDR3: TGTGCCTGGAGGGGTCTGGGGGGTTCTATAGAGACCCAGTACTTC. The encoded protein is CAWRGLGGSIETQYF.

As to this clone: At the DNA level, this CDR3 is encoded by other sequences in the same sample as well. V usage is TRBV7-9 and J usage is TRBJ1-2; TRBD1 matches at 7 bases. This CDR3 is 13 amino acids long. CDR1 SEHNR and CDR2 FQNEAQ come from the germline V gene (reference sequence). The junction had 1 base not matched to a gene; V was cut back by 1 base and J by 5 bases. This chain's CDR3 is CASSLGTGYGYTF. The CDR3 DNA follows: TGTGCCAGCAGCTTAGGGACAGGATATGGCTACACCTTC.

The chain joins TRBV12-5 to TRBJ2-4; TRBD2 aligns across 10 bases. The CDR3 totals 12 residues. Trimming cost V 6 bases and J 8 bases; bases outside gene matches: 1. Germline values: CDR1 LGHNT, CDR2 FRNRAP. The CDR3 bases are TGTGCTAGTGGGGGGACTAGCGACATTCAGTACTTC. Protein sequence: CASGGTSDIQYF.

The sample holds a few counts of this clone. J is TRBJ1-2 and V is TRBV6-6; 8 bases map to TRBD1. Germline V gives CDR1 MNHNY, CDR2 SVGAGI (reference sequence). The ends lost 6 bases at V and 5 bases at J; junction bases unmatched: 8. CDR3 length equals 14 residues. The CDR3 loop is CASRPGGVWYGYTF. The DNA of the CDR3 is TGTGCCAGCAGGCCAGGGGGCGTCTGGTATGGCTACACCTTC.

J is TRBJ2-3 and V is TRBV19, with D possibly matching TRBD2 (6 bases). Germline-derived CDR1 and CDR2 are LNHDA and SQIVND (reference sequence). The ends were cut back, 4 bases at V and 3 bases at J, with 11 bases in the middle. The CDR3 loop spans 14 amino acids. The CDR3 DNA follows: TGTGCCAGTAGTAAGAGCGGGCATACAGATACGCAGTATTTT. This codes for CASSKSGHTDTQYF.

This sequence joins TRBV4-3 and TRBJ1-1, with D tentatively TRBD1 (5 bases). Trimming removed 0 bases from V and 3 bases from J, with 11 bases in between. The CDR3 consists of 15 residues. Germline assignment: CDR1 LGHNA and CDR2 YSLEER. The CDR3 here is CASSQDRAGYTEAFF. Written as DNA, the CDR3 is TGCGCCAGCAGCCAAGATAGGGCAGGGTACACTGAAGCTTTCTTT.

The chain couples TRBV7-8 to TRBJ2-1; TRBD2 matches at 12 bases. The germline V gene encodes CDR1 SGHVS and CDR2 FQNEAQ. This CDR3 spans 13 amino acids. J lost 9 bases, V lost 5 bases, and 2 bases had no gene match. The CDR3 sequence is CASSPGLAGEQFF. The CDR3 DNA reads TGTGCCAGCAGCCCGGGACTAGCGGGTGAGCAGTTCTTC. Looking up the rest from reference TRBV7-8 and TRBJ2-1 gives the full variable domain: GAGVSQSPRYKVAKRGQDVALRCDPISGHVSLFWYQQALGQGPEFLTYFQNEAQLDKSGLPSDRFFAERPEGSVSTLKIQRTQQEDSAVYLCASSPGLAGEQFFGPGTRLTVL.

This clone occurred a few times. The J gene is TRBJ1-5, the V gene TRBV6-6; tentative D call: TRBD1 (5 bases). The CDR3 covers 14 residues. Germline CDR1 MNHNY, CDR2 SVGAGI (reference sequence). V lost 4 bases and J lost 2, with 9 bases in between. CDR3 DNA sequence: TGTGCCAGCAGTTTACCGGGGGGCAATCAGCCCCAGCATTTT. Its translation is CASSLPGGNQPQHF.

The J gene is TRBJ1-2, the V gene TRBV7-7; D gene unclear. This CDR3 is built from 14 residues. CDR1 is SSHAT and CDR2 is FNYEAQ in the germline V gene (reference sequence). V lost 5 bases and J lost 3, with 13 bases in between. In DNA, the CDR3 is TGTGCCAGCAGCCCACTGAACCCGTACTATGGCTACACCTTC. It is translated as CASSPLNPYYGYTF.

The genes are TRBV27 and TRBJ2-7; 7 bases are a match to TRBD1. The CDR3 runs to 14 residues. The V gene end was trimmed by 5 bases and the J gene end by 4 bases; junction bases not matched to a gene: 8. Germline lookup yields CDR1 MNHEY and CDR2 SMNVEV (reference sequence). The CDR3 DNA follows: TGTGCCAGCAGTGACCCGGGACAGACGTACGAGCAGTACTTC. Translation: CASSDPGQTYEQYF.

V gene TRBV6-1 combines with J gene TRBJ2-5; 10 bases agree with TRBD2. The J call may be mistaken, given a closer DNA end match to TRBJ2-7. This CDR3 contains 14 residues. Germline CDR1 and CDR2: MNHNS and SASEGT. CDR3 sequence reads: CASSALAGVYEQYF. The CDR3 nucleotides read TGTGCCAGCAGTGCGCTAGCGGGAGTATACGAGCAGTACTTC.

This clone showed up just a few times. The V and J genes are TRBV28 and TRBJ2-7; no clear D gene. This CDR3 is 13 amino acids long. V lost 10 bases, J lost 3 bases, and 16 bases lay in between. The germline gives CDR1 MDHEN, CDR2 SYDVKM. The CDR3 here is CATESARNYEQYF. DNA of the CDR3: TGTGCCACCGAGAGCGCCCGGAACTACGAGCAGTACTTC.

V usage is TRBV4-2 and J usage is TRBJ2-7, with 7 bases lining up with TRBD2. CDR1 is LGHNA, CDR2 YNFKEQ, per germline. J lost 4 bases, V lost 0 bases, and 9 bases had no gene match. This CDR3 is 16 amino acids long. The CDR3 DNA is TGTGCCAGCAGCCAAGAAACACTAGCGTGGGATTACGAGCAGTACTTC. Translated: CASSQETLAWDYEQYF.

The rearrangement links TRBV7-9 to TRBJ2-7, with a weak D call TRBD1 (5 bases). Deletions cut 3 bases from V and 2 bases from J, with 11 bases between. This CDR3 contains 14 residues. From germline, CDR1 is SEHNR and CDR2 FQNEAQ (reference sequence). The CDR3 DNA sequence: TGTGCCAGCAGCTTCCGGACAAGTACCTACGAGCAGTACTTC. It encodes CASSFRTSTYEQYF.

The chain has TRBV29-1 and TRBJ2-3; TRBD1 might be the D (6 bases). CDR3 size: 16 residues. CDR1 and CDR2 (germline): SQVTM, ANQGSEA. Trimming took 4 bases from V and 2 from J, leaving 19 bases between them. This CDR3 is CSVGVGQTSITDTQYF. CDR3 sequence (DNA): TGCAGCGTTGGGGTAGGACAGACTTCTATCACAGATACGCAGTATTTT.

The J gene is TRBJ1-1, the V gene TRBV6-1, with 7 positions matching TRBD1. The CDR3 sequence is 15 residues long. CDR1 and CDR2 from the germline V gene are MNHNS and SASEGT. The junction had 5 bases not matched to a gene; V was cut back by 4 bases and J by 0 bases. CDR3 loop: CASSGDSLMNTEAFF. The CDR3 nucleotides are TGTGCCAGCAGTGGGGACAGCCTAATGAACACTGAAGCTTTCTTT.

The rearrangement uses TRBV11-2 and TRBJ2-7; 7 nucleotides align to TRBD1. Germline lookup yields CDR1 SGHAT and CDR2 FQNNGV. V was pared by 5 bases and J by 3 bases, with 7 bases of the junction left unmatched. The CDR3 covers 14 residues. The CDR3 loop is CASSLRTGGYEQYF. CDR3 nucleotides: TGTGCCAGCAGCCTAAGGACAGGAGGCTACGAGCAGTACTTC.

This clone has a single count. The rearrangement joins TRBV7-8 to TRBJ1-1, with D hard to call. The CDR3 loop spans 15 amino acids. V dropped 6 bases and J dropped 3 bases, with 17 bases sitting between them. Germline V gives CDR1 SGHVS, CDR2 FQNEAQ. In DNA, the CDR3 is TGTGCCAGCAGTCCGATCGGGGTTCCGGACACTGAAGCTTTCTTT. The encoded protein is CASSPIGVPDTEAFF.

A remark on this clone: One end of the junction does not line up with germline, which may come from a read error. V and J are TRBV19 and TRBJ2-7; 8 bases align to TRBD1. Germline CDR1 LNHDA, CDR2 SQIVND (reference sequence). The CDR3 length is 14 residues. The chain's CDR3 is CASSITGTGGFLTF. The CDR3 DNA follows: TGTGCCAGTAGTATAACCGGGACAGGTGGATTCTTAACCTTC.

The V gene is TRBV11-2, the J gene TRBJ2-1; the match to TRBD2 covers 12 bases. The CDR3 contains 19 residues. Per the germline V gene, CDR1 is SGHAT and CDR2 is FQNNGV. Unmatched junction bases numbered 11, after V lost 5 bases and J lost 0 bases. The CDR3 coding sequence is TGTGCCAGCAGCGCCCGTCTAGCGGGAGGGGGGGGCTCCTACAATGAGCAGTTCTTC. Translated, it gives CASSARLAGGGGSYNEQFF.

The chain carries TRBV7-8 and TRBJ2-5, with 15 bases identical to TRBD2. CDR3 length: 16 residues. The V and J ends lost 5 bases and 1 base, in that order; junction bases with no gene match: 2. Germline lookup yields CDR1 SGHVS and CDR2 FQNEAQ. CDR3 sequence reads: CASSMGLAGGQETQYF. CDR3 nucleotides: TGTGCCAGCAGCATGGGACTAGCGGGGGGCCAAGAGACCCAGTACTTC.

This clone has a handful of counts. The gene calls are TRBV19 and TRBJ1-5, with TRBD1 identical over 8 bases. The junction had 6 bases not matched to a gene; V was cut back by 5 bases and J by 0 bases. The CDR3 sequence is 16 residues long. Per the germline V gene, CDR1 is LNHDA and CDR2 is SQIVND (reference sequence). The CDR3 is CASSPSGGVSNQPQHF. The CDR3 nucleotides are TGTGCCAGTAGTCCCTCAGGGGGCGTTAGCAATCAGCCCCAGCATTTT.

V and J are TRBV4-1 and TRBJ2-7; tentatively, D is TRBD1 (6 bases). Per germline, CDR1 MGHRA and CDR2 YSYEKL. This CDR3 comprises 15 residues. Trimming left V 0 bases short and J 4 bases short, with 13 bases between. CDR3 in amino acids: CASSQEGQPWYEQYF. As DNA, the CDR3 is TGCGCCAGCAGCCAAGAAGGACAGCCTTGGTACGAGCAGTACTTC.

The CDR3, as DNA: TGTGCCAGCAGCCGCGGGGGACCCGGGGAAGGAAAACTGTTTTTT. Its translation: CASSRGGPGEGKLFF. The chain is built from TRBV6-6 and TRBJ1-4; D might be TRBD1 (5 bases). Trimming left V 6 bases short and J 10 bases short, with 21 bases between. The CDR3 spans 15 residues. Germline CDR1 and CDR2: MNHNY and SVGAGI (reference sequence).

Of note for this clone: Other DNA sequences of this sample code for an identical CDR3. The rearrangement uses TRBV5-4 and TRBJ1-5, with D perhaps matching TRBD1 (6 bases). The V end was cut by 2 bases, the J end by 5 bases, with 8 bases between. Per germline, CDR1 SGHNT and CDR2 YYREEE (reference sequence). The CDR3 consists of 13 residues. In DNA form, the CDR3 reads TGTGCCAGCAGCTTTGGGGGCGATCAGCCCCAGCATTTT. This gives the protein CASSFGGDQPQHF.

This chain links TRBV6-4 with TRBJ2-3; D not resolved. This CDR3 region has 13 residues. Germline CDR1 MRHNA, CDR2 SNTAGT. Trimming took off 5 bases at V and 2 bases at J, with 8 bases between the two ends. The CDR3 coding sequence is TGTGCCAGCAGTCCGGGTGACACAGATACGCAGTATTTT. Its protein product is CASSPGDTDTQYF.

The rearrangement links TRBV30 to TRBJ1-1, with TRBD1 identical over 7 bases. V was pared by 3 bases and J by 11 bases, with 9 bases of the junction left unmatched. The germline V gene has CDR1 GTSNPN and CDR2 SVGIG (reference sequence). The CDR3 is 12 residues long. DNA for the CDR3: TGTGCCTGGAGCGCAGGGGGGACCGGGGCTTTCTTT. Protein: CAWSAGGTGAFF.